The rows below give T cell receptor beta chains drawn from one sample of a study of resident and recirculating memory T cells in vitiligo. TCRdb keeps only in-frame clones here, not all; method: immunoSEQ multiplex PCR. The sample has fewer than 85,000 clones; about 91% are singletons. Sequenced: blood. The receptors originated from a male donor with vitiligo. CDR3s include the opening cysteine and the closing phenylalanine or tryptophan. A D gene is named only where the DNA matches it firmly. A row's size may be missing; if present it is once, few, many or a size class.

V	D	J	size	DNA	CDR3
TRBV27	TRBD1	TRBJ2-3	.	TGTGCCAGCAGCCTTGACAGGGTGGGTCCAGATACGCAGTATTTT	CASSLDRVGPDTQYF
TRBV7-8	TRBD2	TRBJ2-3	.	TGTGCCAGCAGCTTAAGGTCGGCTAGCGGGAGTGCCCGAGATACGCAGTATTTT	CASSLRSASGSARDTQYF
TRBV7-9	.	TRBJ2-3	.	TGTGCCAGCAGCCGCCTCGGGAGCCCTAGCACAGATACGCAGTATTTT	CASSRLGSPSTDTQYF
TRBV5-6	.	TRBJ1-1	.	TGTGCCAGCAGTGGGCCAGGGGAGGGGTTGAACACTGAAGCTTTCTTT	CASSGPGEGLNTEAFF
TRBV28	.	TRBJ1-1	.	TGTGCCAGCAGTTACGGGATTTACACTGAAGCTTTCTTT	CASSYGIYTEAFF
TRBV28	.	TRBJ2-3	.	TGTGCCAGCAACACTATATCAACCGGAGATACGCAGTATTTT	CASNTISTGDTQYF
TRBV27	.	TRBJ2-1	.	TGTGCCAGCAGTTTAGTAGCCTACAATGAGCAGTTCTTC	CASSLVAYNEQFF
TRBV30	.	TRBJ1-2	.	TGTGCCTGGGACGGGGTTGTGGGGGGCTACACCTTC	CAWDGVVGGYTF
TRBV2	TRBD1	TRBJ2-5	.	TGTGCCAGTGGACGGGACAGCCAAGAGACCCAGTACTTC	CASGRDSQETQYF
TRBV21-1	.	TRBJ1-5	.	TGTGCCAGCAGCAAAGAGCCCAGGGGGGTCGTAAATCAGCCCCAGCATTTT	CASSKEPRGVVNQPQHF
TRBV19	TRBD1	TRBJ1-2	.	TGTGCCAGTAGTATAATAGGGGGACAGATCTTGGATGGCTACACCTTC	CASSIIGGQILDGYTF
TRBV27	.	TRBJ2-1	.	TGTGCCAGCGGCGGGGACGGGACCTACAATGAGCAGTTCTTC	CASGGDGTYNEQFF
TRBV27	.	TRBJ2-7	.	TGTGCCAGCAGTTTATCCGCGGGTGGATCCTACGAGCAGTACTTC	CASSLSAGGSYEQYF
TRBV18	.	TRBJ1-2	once	TGTGCCAGCTCACCACCGAGTGGGGGCCTCTCCTATGGCTACACCTTC	CASSPPSGGLSYGYTF
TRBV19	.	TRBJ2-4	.	TGTGCCAGTAGTATAGGGGGGGGCCTAGCCAAAAACATTCAGTACTTC	CASSIGGGLAKNIQYF
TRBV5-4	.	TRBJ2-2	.	TGTGCCAGCAGCTCCTACAAGGCGGACACCGGGGAGCTGTTTTTT	CASSSYKADTGELFF
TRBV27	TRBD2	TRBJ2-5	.	TGTGCCAGCAGTTCCTCCTTTAGCGGGAGGGCCGAATCAGAAGAGACCCAGTACTTC	CASSSSFSGRAESEETQYF
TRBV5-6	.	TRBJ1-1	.	TGTGCCAGCAGCTCGCCGGGACACAAGAACACTGAAGCTTTCTTT	CASSSPGHKNTEAFF
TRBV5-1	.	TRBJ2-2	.	TGCGCCAGCAGCTTCGGCCGACTTCGGTCCGGGGAGCTGTTTTTT	CASSFGRLRSGELFF
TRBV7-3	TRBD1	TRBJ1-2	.	TGTGCCAGCAGCTCGACAGGGGGCGGTGGTGGCTACACCTTC	CASSSTGGGGGYTF
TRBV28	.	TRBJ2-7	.	TGTGCCAGCAGTTCCTCCGACAGGAGAGGGATCTACGAGCAGTACTTC	CASSSSDRRGIYEQYF
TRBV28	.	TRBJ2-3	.	TGTGCCAGCTGCGTGGGCCTCGGGGACACAGATACGCAGTATTTT	CASCVGLGDTDTQYF
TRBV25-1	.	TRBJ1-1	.	TGTGCCAGCAGTCACTTAACAGTCTTGAACACTGAAGCTTTCTTT	CASSHLTVLNTEAFF
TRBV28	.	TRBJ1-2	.	TGTGCCAGCAGTCTTACAGGGTTTGGCTACACCTTC	CASSLTGFGYTF
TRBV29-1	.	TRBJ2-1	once	TGCAGCGTTGAAGCTGTAGGGATAGCGGATTCCTACAATGAGCAGTTCTTC	CSVEAVGIADSYNEQFF
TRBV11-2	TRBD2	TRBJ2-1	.	TGTGCCAGCAGCACCAGGGCTAGCGGGAGTAGCTCCTACAATGAGCAGTTCTTC	CASSTRASGSSSYNEQFF
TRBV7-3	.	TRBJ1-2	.	TGTGCCAGCAGCTTAAATATCGGGGTCGGTGGCTACACCTTC	CASSLNIGVGGYTF
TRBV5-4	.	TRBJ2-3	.	TGTGCCAGCAGCCCTAGAGACACAGATACGCAGTATTTT	CASSPRDTDTQYF